A few counts support the clone carrying this T cell receptor beta chain. The germline V gene encodes CDR1 LGHNA and CDR2 YNFKEQ. With 5 bases removed from V and 4 bases from J, the gap between germline ends came to 17 bases. The CDR3 spans 15 residues. These data originate in a study of Graves' ophthalmopathy and Graves' hyperthyroidism. Active ophthalmopathy (CAS at least 3, NOSPECS at least 4), lasting under 3 months. PBMCs were isolated from a roughly 9 ml sample of fresh peripheral blood. The TCR beta CDR3 regions underwent amplification from RNA transcripts. Second-round multiplex PCR came after a first-round RT-PCR that employed HTBI primers. TCRdb itself ran the multiplex PCR reads through MiXCR, one entry per CDR3 protein. Seen here are about 740,000 distinct CDR3 sequences, roughly 41% observed once, and the top ten hold 44%.

The TCR comes from an adult man with Graves' ophthalmopathy. V and J are TRBV4-2 and TRBJ1-2; D gene ambiguous. The sample consisted of peripheral blood. The CDR3 sequence: CASSLVGESFYGYTF. CDR3 nucleotides: TGTGCCAGCAGCTTGGTGGGAGAGTCATTCTATGGCTACACCTTC.